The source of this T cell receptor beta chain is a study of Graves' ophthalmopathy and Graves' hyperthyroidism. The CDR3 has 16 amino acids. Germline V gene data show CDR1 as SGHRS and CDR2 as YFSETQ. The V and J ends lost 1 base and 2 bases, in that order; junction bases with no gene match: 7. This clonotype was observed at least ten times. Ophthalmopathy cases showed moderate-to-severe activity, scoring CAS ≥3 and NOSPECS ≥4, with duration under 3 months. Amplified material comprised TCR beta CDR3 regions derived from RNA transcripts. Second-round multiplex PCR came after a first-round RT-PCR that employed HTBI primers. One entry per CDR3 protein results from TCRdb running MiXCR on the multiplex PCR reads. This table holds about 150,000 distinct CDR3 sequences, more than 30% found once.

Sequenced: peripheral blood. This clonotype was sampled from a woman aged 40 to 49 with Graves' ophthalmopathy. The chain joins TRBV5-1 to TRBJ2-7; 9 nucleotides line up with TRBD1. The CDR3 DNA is TGCGCCAGCAGCTTGCGAGCGGGACAGGGAACCTACGAGCAGTACTTC. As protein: CASSLRAGQGTYEQYF.